This entry describes one TCR beta chain. This specimen belongs to a study of chemoradiotherapy in HPV16-positive cancers. The method was immunoSEQ multiplex PCR; TCRdb's version includes in-frame clones alone and lacks a portion of them. Among under 20,000 clones listed, approximately 88% were seen once. V shed 0 bases and J shed 5 bases, with 16 bases lying between them. This CDR3 is 16 amino acids long. Germline CDR1 ENHRY, CDR2 SYGVKD. Sequencing was performed on blood, taken from a patient who underwent chemoradiotherapy. The V gene is TRBV10-3, the J gene TRBJ1-2, with D tentatively TRBD1 (6 bases). The TCR originated in a human donor with HPV-associated anogenital cancer. CDR3 nucleotide sequence: TGTGCCATCAGTGAGTCGACTCTAAGGGACACTTATGGCTACACCTTC. This gives the protein CAISESTLRDTYGYTF.